The 2 T cell receptor beta chains presented below share a single source sample, sequenced in a study of CD8+ T cells in alopecia areata. Treatment defined: oral pan-JAK inhibitor, 5-10 mg twice daily. RNA was extracted and reverse transcribed into cDNA as the sequencing template. Only in-frame clones appear in the TCRdb table, and some are missing; sequencing was by immunoSEQ multiplex PCR. Of fewer than 150,000 clones listed, roughly 82% are singletons. The sample consisted of CD8+ T cells sorted from blood, taken at week 4, from a patient treated with tofacitinib. Source of these receptors: a human donor with alopecia areata.

This clone was recorded a few times. V is TRBV14 and J is TRBJ2-1, with D uncertain. Germline CDR1 SGHDN, CDR2 FVKESK. This CDR3 region has 15 residues. V was pared by 1 base and J by 3 bases, with 10 bases between. The CDR3 here is CASSQGAIFYNEQFF. As DNA, the CDR3 is TGTGCCAGCAGCCAAGGGGCGATTTTCTACAATGAGCAGTTCTTC. Combining the CDR3 with reference TRBV14 and TRBJ2-1 gives the whole variable domain EAGVTQFPSHSVIEKGQTVTLRCDPISGHDNLYWYRRVMGKEIKFLLHFVKESKQDESGMPNNRFLAERTGGTYSTLKVQPAELEDSGVYFCASSQGAIFYNEQFFGPGTRLTVL.

The gene calls are TRBV7-9 and TRBJ2-5; D gene unclear. Trimming took 5 bases from V and 6 from J, leaving 10 bases between them. The germline CDR1 and CDR2 sequences are SEHNR and FQNEAQ (reference sequence). The CDR3 runs 12 residues. CDR3 DNA sequence: TGTGCCAGCAGCCCGACGAAAAAGACCCAGTACTTC. Its protein product is CASSPTKKTQYF.